This section outlines one T cell receptor (beta chain) sequence together with its context. The antigen this receptor binds is unknown. Base quality data are lacking; no much larger clone is found one base away. Per the publication, the time point label means: week 23, last vaccination. Every vaccine dose consisted of 300 ug of a 20-mer mutant IDH1 peptide in Montanide, administered subcutaneously together with topical imiquimod. Donors had newly diagnosed WHO grade 3 or 4 IDH1-mutant astrocytomas with loss of nuclear ATRX. The samples were drawn from NOA16, a multicentre, single-arm, open-label phase I trial in Germany that tested a mutant IDH1 peptide vaccine in humans for the first time. Genomic DNA for TCRB sequencing was isolated from EDTA blood with the DNeasy Blood and Tissue Kit. This sample was included in a study of a mutant IDH1 vaccine in newly diagnosed glioma listed by TCRdb under 2021. At the level of the whole study: Across visits V03 through V10, patients got a total of eight vaccinations, given in weeks 1, 3, 5, 7, 11, 15, 19 and 23. Of the approximately 30 treated patients, approximately 60% were male and approximately 38% were female, and the mean age was 40.4 years. Peripheral blood was drawn at six visits: V03 (baseline), V05, V07, V10, V12 and V13. In the chemotherapy-containing groups, vaccination started alongside temozolomide cycles, whereas in patients who had radiotherapy alone it started 4-6 weeks after radiotherapy. Prior to enrollment, patients had been given standard therapy consisting of radiotherapy alone, temozolomide alone, or radiochemotherapy with temozolomide, with the combination given to most patients. For exploratory analyses, longitudinal TCRB deep sequencing was carried out in some 25 treated patients wherever samples were available.

The library was made by the immunoSEQ multiplex PCR assay. The hsTCRB Kit was used according to the manufacturer's protocol to amplify rearranged TCR beta chain sequences. TCRB libraries were sequenced on an Illumina MiSeq. In the original analysis: The proprietary platform of the kit vendor was used for demultiplexing, trimming and gene mapping. Held by TCRdb, this immuneACCESS table contains in-frame sequences only and omits some clones. Under half of the omission traces to an unresolved V gene where checked; the cause of the rest is unknown. V, J and clone size were drawn from that table, and D and trimming were deduced from the DNA. Present in this sample are over 50,000 clones, roughly 84% of which were seen just once. The ten largest clones add up to about an eighth of the sample. V is shortened by 1 base, J by 1 base, and the region joining them spans 7 bases. Reading the germline V gene (reference sequence) gives CDR1 GTSNPN and CDR2 SVGIG. Including the terminal cysteine and phenylalanine, the CDR3 comprises 13 residues. Of the read, only the CDR3 DNA is kept; its 39 bases are in frame from base 1.

The paper as a whole reports these results and caveats: The authors stated that sample limitations prevented analyses of patient blood samples from being reproduced. Availability determined which PBMC samples were chosen for TCRB deep sequencing. Changes in the top peripheral T cell clonotypes picked up by TCRB sequencing did not appear to be linked to pseudoprogression. Immune responses induced by the vaccine were seen in 90% to 95% of patients across multiple MHC alleles.

This receptor was identified in a man younger than 30 with glioma. Sample: PBMCs, taken from a glioma patient whose treatment included an IDH1 peptide vaccine. The chain couples TRBV30 to TRBJ1-1, with the D gene too uncertain to name. The CDR3 loop reads CAWSAQSNTEAFF. The nucleotide sequence is given as TGTGCCTGGAGTGCGCAATCGAACACTGAAGCTTTCTTT.